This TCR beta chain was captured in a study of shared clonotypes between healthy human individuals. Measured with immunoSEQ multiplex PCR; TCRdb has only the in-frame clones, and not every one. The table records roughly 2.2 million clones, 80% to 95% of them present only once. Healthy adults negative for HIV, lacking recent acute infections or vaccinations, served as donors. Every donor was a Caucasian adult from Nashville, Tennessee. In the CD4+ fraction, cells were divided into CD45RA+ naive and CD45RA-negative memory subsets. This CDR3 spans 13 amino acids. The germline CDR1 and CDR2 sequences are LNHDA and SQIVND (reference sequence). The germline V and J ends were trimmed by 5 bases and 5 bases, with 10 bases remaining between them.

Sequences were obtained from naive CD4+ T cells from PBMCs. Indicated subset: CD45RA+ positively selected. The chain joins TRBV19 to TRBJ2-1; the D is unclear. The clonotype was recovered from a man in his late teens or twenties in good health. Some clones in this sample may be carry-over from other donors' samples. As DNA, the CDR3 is TGTGCCAGTAGTCCGGAATACCACAATGAGCAGTTCTTC. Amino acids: CASSPEYHNEQFF.